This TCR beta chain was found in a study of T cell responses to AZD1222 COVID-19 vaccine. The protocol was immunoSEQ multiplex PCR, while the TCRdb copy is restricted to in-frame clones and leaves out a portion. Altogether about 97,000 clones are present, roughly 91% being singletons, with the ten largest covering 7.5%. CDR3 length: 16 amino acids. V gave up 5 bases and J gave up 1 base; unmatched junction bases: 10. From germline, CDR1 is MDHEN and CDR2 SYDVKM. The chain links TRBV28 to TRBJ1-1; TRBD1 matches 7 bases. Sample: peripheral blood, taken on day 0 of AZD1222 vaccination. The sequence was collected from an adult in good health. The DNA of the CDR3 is TGTGCCAGCAGTCCTCAGCAGACAGGGTCGAACACTGAAGCTTTCTTT. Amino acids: CASSPQQTGSNTEAFF.